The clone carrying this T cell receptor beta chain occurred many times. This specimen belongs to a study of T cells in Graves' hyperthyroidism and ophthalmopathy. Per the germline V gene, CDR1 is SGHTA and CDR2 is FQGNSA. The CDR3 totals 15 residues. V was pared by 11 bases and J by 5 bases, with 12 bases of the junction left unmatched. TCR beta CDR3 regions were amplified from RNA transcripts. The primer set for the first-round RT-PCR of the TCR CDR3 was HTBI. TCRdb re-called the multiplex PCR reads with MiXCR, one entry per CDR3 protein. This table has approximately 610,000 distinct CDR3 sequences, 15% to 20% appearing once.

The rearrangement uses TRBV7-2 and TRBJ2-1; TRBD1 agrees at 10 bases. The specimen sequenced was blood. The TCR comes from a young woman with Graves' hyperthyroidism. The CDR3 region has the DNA TGTGCCGGTTCGAGGGACAGGGGATATAACAATGAGCAGTTCTTC. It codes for CAGSRDRGYNNEQFF. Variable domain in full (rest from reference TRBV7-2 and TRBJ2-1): GAGVSQSPSNKVTEKGKDVELRCDPISGHTALYWYRQSLGQGLEFLIYFQGNSAPDKSGLPSDRFSAERTGGSVSTLTIQRTQQEDSAVYLCAGSRDRGYNNEQFFGPGTRLTVL.